These 18 T cell receptor beta chains were all obtained from the same sample, sequenced in a study of T cells in Graves' hyperthyroidism and ophthalmopathy (dated by TCRdb to the late 2010s). The library was made by multiplex PCR. TCRdb lists the instrument as Illumina HiSeq 2000. Amplification of TCR beta CDR3 regions was carried out from RNA transcripts. For the first round of RT-PCR on the TCR CDR3, the HTBI primer set was used together with the Qiagen OneStep RT-PCR kit. TCRdb trimmed the raw reads at Q25, called clones with MiXCR and kept productive beta chains. Identical CDR3 proteins give one entry, which carries the most common genes and DNA. The sample records about 400,000 distinct CDR3 sequences, 15% to 18% of which are singletons. About a quarter of the sample comes from the top ten. Sequenced sample: blood. The receptors here all came from a woman younger than 30 with Graves' hyperthyroidism that later progressed to Graves' ophthalmopathy.

This clonotype occurred many times. V is TRBV6-1 and J is TRBJ1-1, with no clear D. The CDR3 totals 13 residues. V was shortened by 5 bases and J by 5 bases, with 12 bases between the two germline ends. Germline values: CDR1 MNHNS, CDR2 SASEGT. This CDR3 reads CASSSGLETEAFF. CDR3 DNA: TGTGCCAGCAGTTCGGGATTGGAAACTGAAGCTTTCTTT.

The chain employs TRBV19 and TRBJ1-2; 7 bases are shared with TRBD1. Germline CDR1 is LNHDA and CDR2 is SQIVND (reference sequence). The V segment lost 8 bases and the J segment 4 bases; nucleotides outside the gene matches: 10. The CDR3 runs 14 residues. The CDR3 DNA reads as TGTGCCAGTGCTCGGGACAGCATTCCCTATGGCTACACCTTC. Amino acid sequence: CASARDSIPYGYTF.

The V call is TRBV2, the J call TRBJ2-3, with D perhaps matching TRBD2 (5 bases). The CDR3 is made up of 14 amino acids. Germline V gene data show CDR1 as SNHLY and CDR2 as FYNNEI. V was clipped by 4 bases and J by 5 bases, with 13 bases between them. The CDR3 DNA reads as TGTGCCAGCAGTGGGTGGGAGCTCGGAGATACGCAGTATTTT. Residues: CASSGWELGDTQYF.

Points on this clonotype: Relative to the germline gene, one junction end is altered; a read error may explain this. The J gene is TRBJ2-1, the V gene TRBV5-1; 7 nucleotides align to TRBD2. The CDR3 is made up of 15 amino acids. Per germline, CDR1 SGHRS and CDR2 YFSETQ. CDR3 sequence: CASSLRLARGNERFF. The CDR3 bases are TGCGCCAGCAGCTTGCGACTAGCAAGGGGCAATGAGCGGTTCTTC.

This clonotype has only a few counts. The rearrangement uses TRBV9 and TRBJ2-7; 10 positions agree with TRBD2. The trim removed 0 bases at V and 2 bases at J, leaving 2 bases unmatched. The germline V gene encodes CDR1 SGDLS and CDR2 YYNGEE. The CDR3 extends over 15 amino acids. In DNA, the CDR3 is TGTGCCAGCAGCGTAGCTAGCGGGAGAACCTACGAGCAGTACTTC. Translated: CASSVASGRTYEQYF.

This clonotype was seen a single time. The CDR3 reads CASSRNPGLGSYEQYF. CDR3 coding DNA: TGCGCCAGCAGCCGGAACCCGGGACTAGGCTCCTACGAGCAGTACTTC. The rearrangement joins TRBV4-3 to TRBJ2-7; 8 bases are a match to TRBD2. Germline loops: CDR1 LGHNA, CDR2 YSLEER. V lost 4 bases to trimming and J lost 0 bases; unmatched junction nucleotides: 8. The CDR3 loop spans 16 amino acids.

The chain links TRBV20-1 to TRBJ2-7; no firm D call. This CDR3 is built from 17 residues. Germline-derived CDR1 and CDR2 are DFQATT and SNEGSKA (reference sequence). The germline V and J ends were trimmed by 0 bases and 3 bases, with 21 bases remaining between them. The CDR3 is CSARESLMADPFYEQYF. The CDR3 region has the DNA TGCAGTGCTAGAGAATCCCTTATGGCGGACCCTTTCTACGAGCAGTACTTC.

The chain links TRBV4-3 to TRBJ2-7, with D perhaps matching TRBD2 (6 bases). Germline-derived CDR1 and CDR2 are LGHNA and YSLEER. CDR3 length: 16 amino acids. V was trimmed by 0 bases and J by 2 bases, leaving 14 bases between them. CDR3 in DNA: TGCGCCAGCAGCCAAGATTCGCTAGCGCAGGCCTACGAGCAGTACTTC. Amino acids: CASSQDSLAQAYEQYF.

This clonotype was recorded many times. This sequence joins TRBV27 and TRBJ2-3; D not resolved. CDR3 size: 14 residues. The V and J ends lost 7 bases and 2 bases respectively, with 13 bases between them. Germline loops: CDR1 MNHEY, CDR2 SMNVEV (reference sequence). The CDR3, as DNA: TGTGCCAGCACAACGACTGGGGACACAGATACGCAGTATTTT. Protein product: CASTTTGDTDTQYF.

In its sample, this clonotype was seen many times. The genes are TRBV6-1 and TRBJ2-3; TRBD2 agrees at 9 bases. Germline V lookup: CDR1 MNHNS, CDR2 SASEGT. The CDR3 length is 15 residues. With 6 bases clipped from V and 5 bases from J, the junction kept 9 bases outside the gene matches. The DNA of the CDR3 is TGTGCCAGCAGCCTCGCGGGAGGGCCTAAAGATACGCAGTATTTT. Translated: CASSLAGGPKDTQYF.

The sample holds many counts of this clonotype. The rearrangement uses TRBV27 and TRBJ2-1; 13 bases agree with TRBD2. Per the germline V gene, CDR1 is MNHEY and CDR2 is SMNVEV (reference sequence). The J segment lost 6 bases and the V segment lost 0 bases, leaving 5 bases of the junction unmatched. The CDR3 contains 17 residues. The CDR3 coding sequence is TGTGCCAGCAGTTTATCCGTCGGGACTAGCGGGACCAATGAGCAGTTCTTC. Protein: CASSLSVGTSGTNEQFF.

This clonotype occurred many times. The V call is TRBV20-1, the J call TRBJ2-7, with TRBD1 matching 10 bases. V dropped 3 bases and J dropped 4; count of bases not matched to a gene: 6. The CDR3 sequence is 14 residues long. CDR1 is DFQATT and CDR2 is SNEGSKA in the germline V gene (reference sequence). CDR3: CSARTGTGEYEQYF. CDR3 coding DNA: TGCAGTGCTAGGACCGGGACAGGGGAATACGAGCAGTACTTC.

This clonotype was detected ten times or more. V gene TRBV27 combines with J gene TRBJ2-3; D call uncertain. Trimming removed 8 bases at V and 2 bases at J, with 8 bases between. Germline V gives CDR1 MNHEY, CDR2 SMNVEV (reference sequence). The CDR3 consists of 12 residues. In nucleotides, the CDR3 is TGTGCCAGCGGAACCCACACAGATACGCAGTATTTT. Its translation: CASGTHTDTQYF.

There are many counts of this clonotype. This chain links TRBV5-8 with TRBJ1-5; D is undetermined. The CDR3 runs 12 residues. From germline, CDR1 is SGHTS and CDR2 YDEGEE. The ends were cut back, 3 bases at V and 6 bases at J, with 7 bases in the middle. The DNA for the CDR3 is TGTGCCAGCAGCTCCCACTCTCAGCCCCAGCATTTT. Translation gives CASSSHSQPQHF. The whole variable domain, remainder taken from reference TRBV5-8 and TRBJ1-5, is EAGVTQSPTHLIKTRGQQATLRCSPISGHTSVYWYQQALGLGLQFLLWYDEGEERNRGNFPPRFSGRQFPNYSSELNVNALELEDSALYLCASSSHSQPQHFGDGTRLSIL.

This chain joins TRBV28 and TRBJ2-2; a possible D gene is TRBD1 (6 bases). V shed 3 bases and J shed 2 bases, with 16 bases lying between them. The length of the CDR3 is 17 residues. The germline V gene encodes CDR1 MDHEN and CDR2 SYDVKM. CDR3 nucleotides: TGTGCCAGCAGTTTCTTACCTCCGGGACAAAACACCGGGGAGCTGTTTTTT. Translating it yields CASSFLPPGQNTGELFF.

The rearrangement uses TRBV9 and TRBJ2-1; D remains unclear. V dropped 2 bases and J dropped 4 bases, with 7 bases sitting between them. The germline V gene encodes CDR1 SGDLS and CDR2 YYNGEE. The length of the CDR3 is 13 residues. The DNA of the CDR3 is TGTGCCAGCAGCGTGACAACTTACAATGAGCAGTTCTTC. Translation gives CASSVTTYNEQFF.

Details on this clonotype: A read error may be the cause here, since a much bigger clone is one base away. Here the CDR3 reads CASSLEKAYEQYF. DNA for the CDR3: TGTGCCAGCAGCTTAGAAAAGGCCTACGAGCAGTACTTC. The V call is TRBV7-6, the J call TRBJ2-7; unclear D gene. The CDR3 runs 13 residues. Trimming took off 1 base at V and 2 bases at J, with 6 bases between the two ends. Per the germline V gene, CDR1 is SGHVS and CDR2 is FNYEAQ.

The chain employs TRBV20-1 and TRBJ2-1; D possibly corresponds to TRBD2 (6 bases). The CDR3 length is 17 residues. Per germline, CDR1 DFQATT and CDR2 SNEGSKA (reference sequence). V lost 0 bases and J 0 bases, leaving 15 bases between the germline ends. CDR3 sequence: CSAREWPVGSSYNEQFF. CDR3 in DNA: TGCAGTGCTAGAGAGTGGCCTGTCGGGAGCTCCTACAATGAGCAGTTCTTC.